A single sample is the source of the 5 T cell receptor beta chains below, sequenced in a study of shared clonotypes between healthy human individuals. Here immunoSEQ multiplex PCR was the method, and the copy in TCRdb shows in-frame clones only, minus some. The sample lists around 1,000,000 clones, approximately 80% occurring once. Sequenced input: memory CD4+ T cells from PBMCs. Subset denoted: CD45RA-negative fraction. The receptor set was obtained from a man aged 18 to 29 in good health. Some clones in this sample may be carry-over from other donors' samples.

CDR3 sequence reads: CASSLAAYEQYF. In DNA, the CDR3 is TGCGCCAGCAGCTTGGCTGCGTACGAGCAGTACTTC. The V gene is TRBV5-1, the J gene TRBJ2-7; D remains ambiguous. This CDR3 is built from 12 residues. The germline gives CDR1 SGHRS, CDR2 YFSETQ. V lost 0 bases, J lost 4 bases, and 5 bases lay in between.

This chain links TRBV11-3 with TRBJ2-1; a weak D match, TRBD2 (5 bases). CDR1 is SGHNT and CDR2 is YENEEA in the germline V gene. V shed 2 bases and J shed 10 bases, with 12 bases lying between them. The length of the CDR3 is 13 residues. The CDR3: CASSLYRSGEQFF. CDR3 nucleotides: TGTGCCAGCAGCTTATATAGGAGCGGAGAGCAGTTCTTC.

About this clone itself: This could be a read error, since a much larger clone is one nucleotide away. The same CDR3 can be traced to other DNA sequences in this sample. This chain uses TRBV9 with TRBJ2-5; D ambiguous. In germline, CDR1 is SGDLS, CDR2 YYNGEE. V was pared by 0 bases and J by 2 bases, with 5 bases between. CDR3 length: 13 amino acids. The CDR3 reads CASSVGPQETQYF. In DNA, the CDR3 is TGTGCCAGCAGCGTAGGTCCACAAGAGACCCAGTACTTC.

The V gene is TRBV9, the J gene TRBJ2-1, with a tentative D call TRBD1 (6 bases). Germline V gene data show CDR1 as SGDLS and CDR2 as YYNGEE. Between the trimmed V and J ends, which lost 7 bases and 7 bases, there was a span of 21 bases. The CDR3 runs 15 residues. CDR3 sequence reads: CASSLDSYGGNEQFF. CDR3 nucleotide sequence: TGTGCCAGCTCCCTGGACAGCTATGGCGGGAATGAGCAGTTCTTC. Filled out from reference TRBV9 and TRBJ2-1, the complete variable domain reads DSGVTQTPKHLITATGQRVTLRCSPRSGDLSVYWYQQSLDQGLQFLIQYYNGEERAKGNILERFSAQQFPDLHSELNLSSLELGDSALYFCASSLDSYGGNEQFFGPGTRLTVL.

As to this clone: A far larger clone is off by one base, so a read error is likely. The same CDR3 can be traced to other DNA sequences in this sample. V gene TRBV28 combines with J gene TRBJ2-3; D ambiguous. V lost 5 bases and J lost 0, with 3 bases in between. Germline V gene lookup returns CDR1 MDHEN and CDR2 SYDVKM. The CDR3 loop spans 12 amino acids. CDR3 nucleotides: TGTGCCAGCAGTCTTAGCACAGATACGCAGTATTTT. Translated, it gives CASSLSTDTQYF.